These 15 T cell receptor beta chains were sequenced from one sample in a study of T cell responses to AZD1222 COVID-19 vaccine. Clones were read by immunoSEQ multiplex PCR, and TCRdb kept only the in-frame ones, dropping some. The sample has over 95,000 clones; roughly 90% are singletons. Here the sequenced sample was peripheral blood, taken 28 days after the second AZD1222 dose. The receptors were sampled from an adult who received the AZD1222 COVID-19 vaccine.

CDR3 protein: CASSTYANTEAFF. The DNA for the CDR3 is TGCGCCAGCAGCACCTACGCGAACACTGAAGCTTTCTTT. The gene calls are TRBV5-1 and TRBJ1-1; D uncertain. CDR1 SGHRS and CDR2 YFSETQ come from the germline V gene. The CDR3 is 13 amino acids. With 4 bases removed from V and 1 base from J, the gap between germline ends came to 8 bases.

The CDR3 is CASSGRQALNQPQHF. CDR3 nucleotides: TGTGCCAGCAGTGGCCGACAGGCCCTGAATCAGCCCCAGCATTTT. The chain uses TRBV2 and TRBJ1-5; D may be TRBD1 (6 bases). CDR1 is SNHLY, CDR2 FYNNEI, per germline. V was clipped by 4 bases and J by 4 bases, with 14 bases between them. The length of the CDR3 is 15 residues.

The chain's CDR3 is CASSWGGRNQPQHF. The CDR3 nucleotides read TGTGCCAGCAGTTGGGGAGGTCGCAATCAGCCCCAGCATTTT. This chain joins TRBV6-2 or TRBV6-3 and TRBJ1-5; D is unclear. Germline V gene lookup returns CDR1 MNHEY and CDR2 SVGEGT. There are 14 residues in the CDR3. Trimming removed 4 bases from V and 2 bases from J, with 9 bases in between.

The chain combines TRBV28 with TRBJ1-4, with D uncertain. CDR3 length: 13 amino acids. V lost 5 bases, J lost 8 bases, and 12 bases lay in between. Germline assignment: CDR1 MDHEN and CDR2 SYDVKM. The CDR3 DNA is TGTGCCAGCAGTCGGAGTCTTCTGGAAAAACTGTTTTTT. Its translation: CASSRSLLEKLFF.

The chain employs TRBV6-1 and TRBJ1-5, with D perhaps TRBD1 (5 bases). Between the trimmed V and J ends, which lost 0 bases and 5 bases, there was a span of 8 bases. The CDR3 covers 14 residues. Germline values: CDR1 MNHNS, CDR2 SASEGT. CDR3 nucleotides: TGTGCCAGCAGTGAAGCAGGGACCGATCAGCCCCAGCATTTT. The encoded protein is CASSEAGTDQPQHF.

The chain links TRBV2 to TRBJ1-5; 7 bases match TRBD1. The V segment lost 7 bases and the J segment 0 bases; nucleotides outside the gene matches: 6. Germline loops: CDR1 SNHLY, CDR2 FYNNEI. CDR3 length: 15 amino acids. The CDR3 DNA is TGTGCCAGCAACCAAGGGACAGCTAGCAATCAGCCCCAGCATTTT. Its translation: CASNQGTASNQPQHF.

This clone showed up just once. V gene TRBV14 combines with J gene TRBJ2-7, with a weak D call TRBD1 (6 bases). The CDR3 length is 14 residues. Trimming took off 4 bases at V and 3 bases at J, with 13 bases between the two ends. Germline V gene data show CDR1 as SGHDN and CDR2 as FVKESK. The CDR3 loop is CASSRLWTVYEQYF. In nucleotides, the CDR3 is TGTGCCAGCAGCCGTCTCTGGACAGTCTACGAGCAGTACTTC.

This chain links TRBV11-2 with TRBJ2-7; no definite D call. The V end lost 0 bases, the J end lost 0 bases, and 6 bases lay between the germline ends. The CDR3 is 14 amino acids. CDR1 and CDR2 from the germline V gene are SGHAT and FQNNGV. The CDR3 is CASSLEVHSYEQYF. The CDR3 DNA follows: TGTGCCAGCAGCTTAGAGGTCCACTCCTACGAGCAGTACTTC.

The chain employs TRBV6-4 and TRBJ2-1, with 11 bases fitting TRBD2. The CDR3 sequence is 16 residues long. Trimming cost V 3 bases and J 3 bases; bases outside gene matches: 4. Germline CDR1 and CDR2: MRHNA and SNTAGT. Here the CDR3 reads CASSEDSGRVYNEQFF. CDR3 DNA: TGTGCCAGCAGTGAAGATAGCGGGAGGGTCTACAATGAGCAGTTCTTC.

J is TRBJ2-5 and V is TRBV3-1 (or the pseudogene TRBV3-2), with 9 bases fitting TRBD2. Germline lookup yields CDR1 LGHDT and CDR2 YNNKEL (reference sequence). The CDR3 has 13 residues. Losses at the gene ends were 4 bases for V and 7 bases for J; bases not matched to a gene: 4. The CDR3 DNA is TGTGCCAGCAGCCGCGGGGGGGAGAGGACCCAGTACTTC. It specifies CASSRGGERTQYF.

This rearrangement joins TRBV28 to TRBJ2-7, with D possibly called TRBD1 or TRBD2 (6 bases each). Germline CDR1 is MDHEN and CDR2 is SYDVKM. The V and J ends lost 6 bases and 2 bases respectively, with 14 bases between them. The length of the CDR3 is 14 residues. CDR3 DNA sequence: TGTGCCAGCAGCGAACGGGGGCCCACCTACGAGCAGTACTTC. Residues: CASSERGPTYEQYF.

This clone was seen just once. The chain uses TRBV6-5 and TRBJ2-7; tentative D call: TRBD2 (5 bases). The CDR3 covers 12 residues. Germline loops: CDR1 MNHEY, CDR2 SVGAGI. The V and J ends lost 0 bases and 7 bases respectively, with 7 bases between them. The CDR3 DNA reads TGTGCCAGCAGTTACTCAGGCGGGGAGCAGTACTTC. This codes for CASSYSGGEQYF.

The rearrangement links TRBV11-2 to TRBJ2-3, with 7 bases matching TRBD2. The CDR3 has 17 amino acids. After removal of 5 bases from V and 0 bases from J, the junction contained 11 bases not matched to a gene. The germline gives CDR1 SGHAT, CDR2 FQNNGV. The CDR3 nucleotides read TGTGCCAGCAGCCACCAGCCAGCGGGAACTAGCACAGATACGCAGTATTTT. Protein: CASSHQPAGTSTDTQYF.

This clone came up a few times. J is TRBJ1-5 and V is TRBV19; TRBD1 might be the D (6 bases). CDR1 and CDR2 (germline): LNHDA, SQIVND (reference sequence). There are 14 residues in the CDR3. V lost 5 bases and J 5 bases, leaving 13 bases between the germline ends. The CDR3 spells CASSDRWGDQPQHF. For the CDR3, the DNA is TGTGCCAGTAGTGACAGGTGGGGCGATCAGCCCCAGCATTTT.

The chain joins TRBV11-2 to TRBJ2-7; D uncertain. The V end lost 1 base, the J end lost 2 bases, and 9 bases lay between the germline ends. This CDR3 spans 14 amino acids. Germline CDR1 reads SGHAT; CDR2 reads FQNNGV. The chain's CDR3 is CASSLVRTPYEQYF. Written as DNA, the CDR3 is TGTGCCAGCAGCTTAGTTCGGACCCCCTACGAGCAGTACTTC.